One T cell receptor beta chain is described in this entry. These data are taken from a study of blood T cell repertoires in COVID-19. As for the study in general: Samples representing acute and convalescent COVID-19 were sourced from the United States, Italy and Spain.

The authors' processing: Reference gene primer amplification gave nucleated cell count estimates. Produced via immunoSEQ multiplex PCR; TCRdb's table is partial and in-frame only. V and J calls and clone size are those listed in that table; D and trimming were worked out from the DNA. The profile shows about 200,000 clones, 75% to 90% of them singletons. V was shortened by 6 bases and J by 4 bases, with 12 bases between the two germline ends. There are 14 residues in the CDR3. CDR1 and CDR2 (germline): LNHDA, SQIVND (reference sequence). The clonotype was recovered from a young man who had recovered from COVID-19. This rearrangement joins TRBV19 to TRBJ2-2, with D possibly being TRBD2 (5 bases). Sequenced: peripheral blood. For the CDR3, the DNA is TGTGCCAGTAGGAGGGATGAGGGCACCGGGGAGCTGTTTTTT. Translated, it gives CASRRDEGTGELFF.